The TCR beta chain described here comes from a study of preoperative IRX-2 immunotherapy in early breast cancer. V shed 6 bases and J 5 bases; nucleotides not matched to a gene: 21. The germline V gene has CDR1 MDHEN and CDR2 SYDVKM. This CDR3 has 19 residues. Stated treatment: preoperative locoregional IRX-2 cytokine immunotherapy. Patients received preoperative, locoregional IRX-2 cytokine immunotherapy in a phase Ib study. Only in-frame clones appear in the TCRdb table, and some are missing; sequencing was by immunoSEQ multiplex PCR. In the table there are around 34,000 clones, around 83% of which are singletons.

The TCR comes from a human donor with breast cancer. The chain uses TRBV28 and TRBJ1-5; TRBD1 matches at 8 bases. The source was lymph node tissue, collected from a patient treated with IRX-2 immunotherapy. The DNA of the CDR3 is TGTGCCAGCAGCTCGTCTAACAGGGGGGGAAACACAGGGGATCAGCCCCAGCATTTT. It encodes CASSSSNRGGNTGDQPQHF. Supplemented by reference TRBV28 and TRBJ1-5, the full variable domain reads DVKVTQSSRYLVKRTGEKVFLECVQDMDHENMFWYRQDPGLGLRLIYFSYDVKMKEKGDIPEGYSVSREKKERFSLILESASTNQTSMYLCASSSSNRGGNTGDQPQHFGDGTRLSIL.